Included here is one T cell receptor beta chain sequence, with context. The antigen is undetermined. The sample originates from a study of cytomegalovirus exposure and HLA in healthy donors. The CDR3 loop spans 16 amino acids. The V gene end was trimmed by 5 bases and the J gene end by 4 bases; junction bases not matched to a gene: 11. Germline V gives CDR1 MNHNY, CDR2 SVGAGI (reference sequence). Method: immunoSEQ multiplex PCR; TCRdb's copy keeps in-frame clones and lacks some. The sample lists 150,000 to 200,000 clones, roughly nine tenths seen once, with 10% in the top ten. Findings of the study overall: Through in vitro validation, a few CMV-associated chains were shown to be specific for CMV antigens. According to reports, the classifier identified cytomegalovirus status with high specificity and sensitivity.

This TCR was sampled from a woman in her late teens or twenties in good health and CMV-seropositive. Sequencing used PBMCs. The chain carries TRBV6-6 and TRBJ1-1; 9 bases agree with TRBD1. The CDR3 DNA is TGTGCCAGCAGTCCGGACAGGGGAAAGTTAGGCACTGAAGCTTTCTTT. Translated: CASSPDRGKLGTEAFF.